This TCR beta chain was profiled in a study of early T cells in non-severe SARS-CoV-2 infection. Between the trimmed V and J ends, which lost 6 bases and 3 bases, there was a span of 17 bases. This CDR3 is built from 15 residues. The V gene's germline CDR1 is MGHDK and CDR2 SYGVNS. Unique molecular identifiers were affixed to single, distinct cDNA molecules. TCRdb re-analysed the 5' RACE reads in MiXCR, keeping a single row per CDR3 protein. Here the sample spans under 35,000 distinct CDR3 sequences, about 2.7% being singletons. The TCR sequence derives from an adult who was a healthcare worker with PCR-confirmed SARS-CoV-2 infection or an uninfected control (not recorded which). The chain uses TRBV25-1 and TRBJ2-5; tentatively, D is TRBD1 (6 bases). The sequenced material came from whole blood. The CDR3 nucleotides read TGTGCCAGCAGCCGAGCCGGGACACCCGAAGAGACCCAGTACTTC. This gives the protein CASSRAGTPEETQYF.